Listed below are T cell receptor beta chains from one sample, sequenced in a study of T cell repertoires in cytomegalovirus infection. Antigens of these TCRs are unknown. MiXCR, applied by TCRdb to the reads, yields one record per CDR3 protein. The data hold about 130,000 distinct CDR3 sequences, with 20% to 30% observed a single time. The sample taken for sequencing was PBMCs, sequenced either directly or after in vitro stimulation (not recorded which). The receptor set was obtained from a human donor in good health (CMV status not recorded). Some clones in this sample may be carry-over from other donors' samples. The CDR3 runs from the conserved cysteine through the conserved F or W. The D gene is left open where the match is weak. Size values are once, few and many counts, or a class for expanded clones, and some rows have none.

TRBJ1-2 | medium-sized | NA | TRBV28 | CASSLLGLGVDNYGYTF | TGTGCCAGCAGTTTATTAGGTCTGGGGGTCGATAACTATGGCTACACCTTC
TRBJ2-6 | few | TRBD1 | TRBV7-9 | CASTHQTGTGLAAGANVLTF | TGTGCCAGCACTCACCAGACCGGGACAGGGCTGGCCGCTGGGGCCAACGTCCTGACTTTC
TRBJ1-3 | NA | NA | TRBV9 | CASSVEGQVGNTIYF | TGTGCCAGCAGCGTAGAAGGACAAGTTGGAAACACCATATATTTT
TRBJ2-5 | NA | TRBD2 | TRBV4-3 | CASSQSALAGQETQYF | TGCGCCAGCAGCCAATCTGCGCTAGCGGGCCAAGAGACCCAGTACTTC
TRBJ2-2 | NA | NA | TRBV7-9 | CASQNPNRVTGELFF | TGTGCCAGCCAGAATCCCAACAGGGTCACCGGGGAGCTGTTTTTT
TRBJ2-1 | few | TRBD2 | TRBV2 | CASSGTSGRIGSYNEQFF | TGTGCCAGCAGTGGGACTAGCGGGAGGATTGGTTCCTACAATGAGCAGTTCTTC
TRBJ1-6 | few | NA | TRBV11-2 | CASSFSRDPGTPLHF | TGTGCCAGCAGCTTTAGCCGGGACCCAGGGACACCCCTCCACTTT
TRBJ2-5 | many | NA | TRBV10-3 | CAISESAVLQETQYF | TGTGCCATCAGTGAGTCGGCGGTACTACAAGAGACCCAGTACTTC
TRBJ1-2 | many | NA | TRBV7-2 | CASSLSDQYGYTF | TGTGCCAGCAGCTTATCCGACCAATATGGCTACACCTTC
TRBJ1-4 | NA | NA | TRBV4-1 | CASSQDRVVSGNEKLFF | TGCGCCAGCAGCCAAGATCGGGTGGTGTCAGGAAATGAAAAACTGTTTTTT
TRBJ2-1 | NA | NA | TRBV10-3 | CAISVLNEQFF | TGTGCCATCAGTGTTCTGAATGAGCAGTTCTTC
TRBJ2-1 | many | TRBD2 | TRBV28 | CAIRGLAGVRDYNEQFF | TGTGCCATTCGGGGGCTAGCGGGAGTAAGAGATTACAATGAGCAGTTCTTC
TRBJ2-1 | few | TRBD2 | TRBV7-9 | CASSSPSASGSSYNEQFF | TGTGCCAGCAGCTCCCCCTCCGCTAGCGGGAGCTCCTACAATGAGCAGTTCTTC
TRBJ2-7 | many | TRBD2 | TRBV7-2 | CASSDATSGYSYEQYF | TGTGCCAGCAGCGACGCGACTAGCGGATATTCCTACGAGCAGTACTTC
TRBJ1-1 | few | NA | TRBV29-1 | CSVARILNTEAFF | TGCAGCGTTGCCCGTATTTTGAACACTGAAGCTTTCTTT
TRBJ1-1 | NA | NA | TRBV6-2/TRBV6-3 | CATREGYMNTEAFF | TGTGCCACCAGGGAGGGCTACATGAACACTGAAGCTTTCTTT
TRBJ2-2 | NA | NA | TRBV20-1 | CSARDSTTNTGELFF | TGCAGTGCTAGAGATAGCACAACAAACACCGGGGAGCTGTTTTTT
TRBJ2-1 | few | NA | TRBV6-2/TRBV6-3 | CASTDRQDNEQFF | TGTGCCAGCACCGATAGACAGGACAATGAGCAGTTCTTC
TRBJ2-5 | few | TRBD2 | TRBV19 | CASSRTSASQETQYF | TGTGCCAGTAGCCGGACTAGCGCCTCCCAAGAGACCCAGTACTTC
TRBJ2-3 | many | TRBD1 | TRBV6-6 | CASRTRDRGTDTQYF | TGTGCCAGCAGAACCCGGGACAGGGGCACAGATACGCAGTATTTT
TRBJ2-1 | NA | NA | TRBV12-3/TRBV12-4 | CASSGTEQFF | TGTGCCAGCTCCGGGACAGAGCAGTTCTTC
TRBJ2-1 | NA | NA | TRBV11-2 | CASSFERGEQFF | TGTGCCAGCAGCTTTGAGAGAGGAGAGCAGTTCTTC
TRBJ1-1 | few | NA | TRBV7-9 | CASSLGQGRITEAFF | TGTGCCAGCAGCTTGGGGCAGGGGAGGATTACTGAAGCTTTCTTT
TRBJ1-1 | NA | TRBD1 | TRBV25-1 | CASRTTGGGTEAFF | TGTGCCAGCAGAACGACAGGGGGAGGTACTGAAGCTTTCTTT
TRBJ2-5 | many | TRBD1 | TRBV9 | CASSVEGAGGIETQYF | TGTGCCAGCAGCGTAGAAGGGGCAGGGGGTATCGAGACCCAGTACTTC
TRBJ2-1 | few | NA | TRBV6-1 | CASSEAGVANTYNEQFF | TGTGCCAGCAGTGAAGCAGGGGTAGCCAATACCTACAATGAGCAGTTCTTC
TRBJ2-3 | few | NA | TRBV4-1 | CASSRDPRGADTQYF | TGCGCCAGCAGCCGGGATCCCAGGGGGGCAGATACGCAGTATTTT
TRBJ1-1 | NA | TRBD1 | TRBV12-3/TRBV12-4 | CASSRPDRGITEAFF | TGTGCCAGCAGCCGACCGGACAGGGGAATCACTGAAGCTTTCTTT
TRBJ2-7 | many | TRBD2 | TRBV7-2 | CASSLVATSGSYEQYF | TGTGCCAGCAGCTTAGTCGCGACTAGCGGATCCTACGAGCAGTACTTC
TRBJ2-1 | many | TRBD2 | TRBV7-2 | CASSFEGTSGSGEQFF | TGTGCCAGCAGCTTTGAGGGGACTAGCGGGAGTGGTGAGCAGTTCTTC
TRBJ2-2 | NA | TRBD1 | TRBV11-2 | CASRPADRTTGELFF | TGTGCCAGCAGACCCGCGGACAGGACCACCGGGGAGCTGTTTTTT
TRBJ2-1 | many | TRBD2 | TRBV5-8 | CASSLVGRGNEQFF | TGTGCCAGCAGCTTGGTCGGGAGGGGCAATGAGCAGTTCTTC
TRBJ1-1 | NA | NA | TRBV19 | CASSTGGRGEAFF | TGTGCCAGTAGTACGGGAGGGAGGGGTGAAGCTTTCTTT
TRBJ1-1 | few | NA | TRBV12-5 | CASGYYPPAEAFF | TGTGCTAGTGGCTATTACCCCCCGGCTGAAGCTTTCTTT
TRBJ1-1 | many | NA | TRBV12-3/TRBV12-4 | CASSSPSGQINTEAFF | TGTGCCAGCAGTTCCCCCAGCGGACAGATTAACACTGAAGCTTTCTTT
TRBJ2-3 | NA | NA | TRBV11-2 | CASSLIVADTQYF | TGTGCCAGCAGCTTAATAGTGGCAGATACGCAGTATTTT
TRBJ1-2 | few | NA | TRBV12-3/TRBV12-4 | CASSLGAKRYGYTF | TGTGCCAGCAGTTTAGGGGCCAAGAGGTATGGCTACACCTTC
TRBJ2-3 | many | NA | TRBV7-2 | CASSLGRGSGTDTQYF | TGTGCCAGCAGCTTAGGTAGGGGGAGCGGCACAGATACGCAGTATTTT